This T cell receptor beta chain was profiled in a study of radiation and T cells in renal cell carcinoma. Study in general: Nephrectomy followed 15 Gy stereotactic body radiation by 4 weeks. General study points: Pretreatment tumor biopsies were lacking, so baseline clonotypes are unknown.

Produced via immunoSEQ multiplex PCR; TCRdb's table is partial and in-frame only. The top ten hold about 33% of the sample, which has approximately 51,000 clones, 83% seen once. The CDR3 length is 19 residues. Germline V gene sequence: CDR1 LGHNA, CDR2 YNFKEQ. Germline trimming cut 0 bases from V and 0 bases from J; bases unmatched to any gene: 7. As concerns this clone: Its antigen is not known.

Time point denoted: baseline pretreatment blood. Treatment meaning: 15 Gy SBRT to primary tumor, nephrectomy 4 weeks later. Blood was sampled at baseline, 2 weeks and 4 weeks after SBRT. This renal cell carcinoma was of the clear cell type. This specimen consisted of blood, obtained from a patient whose treatment included radiotherapy and nephrectomy. This clonotype was obtained from a woman in her seventies with renal cell carcinoma. The rearrangement joins TRBV4-2 to TRBJ2-1; 11 nucleotides align to TRBD2. The CDR3 sequence: CASSQEPGSGRASYNEQFF. In nucleotides, the CDR3 is TGTGCCAGCAGCCAAGAGCCGGGTAGCGGGAGGGCCTCCTACAATGAGCAGTTCTTC.